This section outlines one T cell receptor (beta chain) sequence together with its context. Sequenced by immunoSEQ multiplex PCR; TCRdb stores in-frame clones only, minus some. The sample has 200,000 to 300,000 clones, around four fifths seen once. This sample is drawn from a study of blood T cell repertoires in COVID-19. Study-wide background: Samples came from the United States, Italy and Spain, spanning acute and convalescent COVID-19.

Source material: peripheral blood. This TCR came from a man aged 50-60 years with acute or convalescent COVID-19.

CDR3 nucleotide sequence: TGTGCCAGTAGTATAGCCCCCCTCCGACAGGACCCCTTCTATGGCTACACCTTC. Translated, it gives CASSIAPLRQDPFYGYTF. The chain joins TRBV19 to TRBJ1-2, with D maybe TRBD1 (6 bases). The V end lost 1 base, the J end lost 4 bases, and 22 bases lay between the germline ends. The CDR3 sequence is 18 residues long. Germline values: CDR1 LNHDA, CDR2 SQIVND (reference sequence).